This TCR beta chain was sequenced for a study of T cell responses to AZD1222 COVID-19 vaccine (dated by TCRdb to the early 2020s). At the level of the whole study: AZD1222 recipients whose second dose came at about 4 weeks and those whose second dose came at about 12 weeks were combined into one group, since spike-specific TCR depth and breadth did not differ between the two schedules. A total of 230 to 250 trial participants underwent TCR sequencing, of whom more than 200 had received two doses of AZD1222 and some 25 had received two doses of the MenACWY control vaccine. Trial participants were enrolled into age subgroups of 18-55, 56-69 and 70-plus years, which contained about 150, 28 and 57 TCR-sequenced participants, respectively.

The CDR3 regions of human TCRbeta chains were analyzed by immunosequencing. The authors' analysis ran thus. TCRs in the repertoires were matched against a reference library of SARS-CoV-2-specific TCRs that had been generated with the MIRA antigen-specificity platform. Breadth meant the fraction of unique TCRs that were SARS-CoV-2-associated, whereas depth meant the fraction of total T cells that were SARS-CoV-2-associated. Using the MIRA data, each spike-specific TCR was mapped to the spike region that the TCR reacts to and placed in a CD4 or CD8 class. Log10-transformed breadth and depth values were compared by one-way ANOVA with Sidak's multiple comparisons tests. Held by TCRdb, this immuneACCESS table contains in-frame sequences only and omits some clones. Under half of the omission traces to an unresolved V gene where checked; the cause of the rest is unknown. The DNA gave D and trimming, while V, J and clone size come from that table. The sample profile shows roughly 140,000 clones; around 93% of them were found once. Approximately 5.4% of the sample belongs to the ten largest clones.

Looking up the germline V gene (reference sequence) yields CDR1 SEHNR and CDR2 FQNEAQ. The V end gives up 8 bases and the J end 5 bases, leaving 14 bases in the junction not matched to a gene. The CDR3 contains 15 residues, cysteine and phenylalanine counted. Of all the DNA, just the CDR3 is kept, 45 bases in frame from base 1. General conclusions and limits of the study: Because no day 14 peak-response samples were available, the repertoires could be characterized only after the peak T cell response. Most participants were white British and females outnumbered males, and the authors suggested that clonal diversity may have been underestimated. The whole spike protein was spanned by vaccine-associated CD4 TCRs, and dominant responses were seen in regions 160-218 and 743-854. Nearly half of unique spike-specific TCRs reportedly recognized epitopes outside regions mutated in the B.1.351 and B.1.1.7 variants. A significant rise in spike-specific TCR breadth and depth was observed after two AZD1222 doses relative to day 0 and relative to MenACWY recipients. Conclusions about previously exposed vaccinees are limited, since just five or six AZD1222 recipients were seropositive for SARS-CoV-2 at baseline. In the small 56-69-year group, the increase in depth fell short of significance, most likely because of low power.

Read against the paper, the sample's time point label means: baseline before first vaccination. The vaccinee samples were drawn from two UK trials, COV001 and COV002, one of which was a single-blind randomized controlled phase 2/3 trial testing AZD1222 (ChAdOx1 nCoV-19) in healthy adults. For TCRbeta chain sequencing, PBMC samples from trial participants were taken at day 0 and at day 28 after the second dose. Comment on this clone: The antigen this receptor binds is unknown. Nothing much larger sits one base from this clone, and base qualities are not available.

The chain joins TRBV7-9 to TRBJ1-2, with 7 junctional bases fitting TRBD1. Specimen: peripheral blood, collected on day 0 of AZD1222 vaccination. The sequence derives from an adult in good health. The CDR3 protein sequence reads: CASVGDRSFEYGYTF. The nucleotide sequence reads TGTGCCAGCGTCGGGGACAGAAGTTTCGAGTATGGCTACACCTTC.